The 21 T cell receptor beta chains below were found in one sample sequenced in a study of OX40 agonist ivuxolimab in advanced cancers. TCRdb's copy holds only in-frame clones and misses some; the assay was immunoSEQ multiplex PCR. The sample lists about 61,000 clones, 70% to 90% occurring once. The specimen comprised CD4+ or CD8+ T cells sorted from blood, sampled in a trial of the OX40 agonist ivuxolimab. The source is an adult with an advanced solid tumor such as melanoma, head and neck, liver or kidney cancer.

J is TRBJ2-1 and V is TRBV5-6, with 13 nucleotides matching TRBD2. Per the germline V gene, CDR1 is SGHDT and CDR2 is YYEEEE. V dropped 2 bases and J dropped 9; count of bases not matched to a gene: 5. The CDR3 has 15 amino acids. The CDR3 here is CASSFRTSGGGEQFF. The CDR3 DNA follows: TGTGCCAGCAGCTTCCGGACTAGCGGGGGAGGTGAGCAGTTCTTC.

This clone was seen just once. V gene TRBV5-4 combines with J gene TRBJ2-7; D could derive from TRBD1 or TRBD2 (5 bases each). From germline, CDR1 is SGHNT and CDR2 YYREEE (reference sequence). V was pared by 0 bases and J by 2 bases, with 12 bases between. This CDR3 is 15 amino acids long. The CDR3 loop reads CASSLGTGTAYEQYF. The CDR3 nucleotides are TGTGCCAGCAGCTTGGGGACCGGGACCGCCTACGAGCAGTACTTC.

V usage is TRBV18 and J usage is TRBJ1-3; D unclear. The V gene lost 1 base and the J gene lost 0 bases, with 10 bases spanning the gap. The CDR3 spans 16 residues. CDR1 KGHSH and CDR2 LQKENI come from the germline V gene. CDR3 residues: CASSPLETSSGNTIYF. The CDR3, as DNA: TGTGCCAGCTCACCACTAGAGACAAGCTCTGGAAACACCATATATTTT.

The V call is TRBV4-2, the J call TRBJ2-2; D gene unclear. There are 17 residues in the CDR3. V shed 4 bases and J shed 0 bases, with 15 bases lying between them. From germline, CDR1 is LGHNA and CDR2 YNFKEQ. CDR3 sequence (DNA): TGTGCCAGCAGCCGGGATAGCAGTTTGGCGAACACCGGGGAGCTGTTTTTT. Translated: CASSRDSSLANTGELFF.

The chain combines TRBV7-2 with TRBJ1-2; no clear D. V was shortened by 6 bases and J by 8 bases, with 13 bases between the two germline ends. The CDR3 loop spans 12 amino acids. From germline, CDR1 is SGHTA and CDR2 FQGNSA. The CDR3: CASSPTPGGYTF. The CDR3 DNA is TGTGCCAGCAGTCCCACGCCGGGGGGCTACACCTTC. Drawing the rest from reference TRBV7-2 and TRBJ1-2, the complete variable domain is GAGVSQSPSNKVTEKGKDVELRCDPISGHTALYWYRQSLGQGLEFLIYFQGNSAPDKSGLPSDRFSAERTGGSVSTLTIQRTQQEDSAVYLCASSPTPGGYTFGSGTRLTVV.

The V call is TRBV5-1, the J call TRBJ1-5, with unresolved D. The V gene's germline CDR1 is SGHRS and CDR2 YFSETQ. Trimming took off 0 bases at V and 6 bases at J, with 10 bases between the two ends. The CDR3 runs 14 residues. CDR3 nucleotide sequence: TGCGCCAGCAGCTTGGGTTTGGGGTTTCAGCCCCAGCATTTT. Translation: CASSLGLGFQPQHF.

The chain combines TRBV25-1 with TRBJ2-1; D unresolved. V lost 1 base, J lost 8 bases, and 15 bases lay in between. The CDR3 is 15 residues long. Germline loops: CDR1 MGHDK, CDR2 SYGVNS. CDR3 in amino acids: CASSELGRPHDEQFF. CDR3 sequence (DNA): TGTGCCAGCAGTGAATTGGGCAGGCCCCACGATGAGCAGTTCTTC.

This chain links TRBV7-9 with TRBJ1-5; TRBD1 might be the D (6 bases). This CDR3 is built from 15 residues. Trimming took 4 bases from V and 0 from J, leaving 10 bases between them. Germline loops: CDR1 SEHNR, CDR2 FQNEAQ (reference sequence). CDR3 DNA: TGTGCCAGCAGCTCGGACAGACTTAGCAATCAGCCCCAGCATTTT. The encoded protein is CASSSDRLSNQPQHF.

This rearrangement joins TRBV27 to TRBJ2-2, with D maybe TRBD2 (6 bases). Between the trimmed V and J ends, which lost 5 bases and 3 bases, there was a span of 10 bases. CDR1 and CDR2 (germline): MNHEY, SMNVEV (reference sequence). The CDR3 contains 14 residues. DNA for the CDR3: TGTGCCAGCAGTGCGGCGGGGTACACCGGGGAGCTGTTTTTT. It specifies CASSAAGYTGELFF.

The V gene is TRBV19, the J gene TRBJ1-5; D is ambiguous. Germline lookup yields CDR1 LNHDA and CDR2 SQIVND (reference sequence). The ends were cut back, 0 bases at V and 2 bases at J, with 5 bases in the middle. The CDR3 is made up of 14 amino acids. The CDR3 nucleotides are TGTGCCAGTAGTATAGAACAAGGCAATCAGCCCCAGCATTTT. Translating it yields CASSIEQGNQPQHF.

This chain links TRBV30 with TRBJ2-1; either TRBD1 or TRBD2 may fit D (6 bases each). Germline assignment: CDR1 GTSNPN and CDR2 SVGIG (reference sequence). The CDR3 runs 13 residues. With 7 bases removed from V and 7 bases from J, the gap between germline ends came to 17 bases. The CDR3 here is CALQGRELNEQFF. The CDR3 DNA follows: TGTGCCTTACAGGGCCGGGAGTTGAATGAGCAGTTCTTC.

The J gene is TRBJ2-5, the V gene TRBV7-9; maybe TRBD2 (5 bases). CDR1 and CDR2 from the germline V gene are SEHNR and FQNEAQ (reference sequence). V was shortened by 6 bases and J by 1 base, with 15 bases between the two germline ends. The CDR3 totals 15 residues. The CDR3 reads CASRPIGLIQETQYF. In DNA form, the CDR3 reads TGTGCCAGCAGGCCCATCGGACTCATCCAAGAGACCCAGTACTTC. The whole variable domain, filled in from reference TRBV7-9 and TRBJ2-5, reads DTGVSQNPRHKITKRGQNVTFRCDPISEHNRLYWYRQTLGQGPEFLTYFQNEAQLEKSRLLSDRFSAERPKGSFSTLEIQRTEQGDSAMYLCASRPIGLIQETQYFGPGTRLLVL.

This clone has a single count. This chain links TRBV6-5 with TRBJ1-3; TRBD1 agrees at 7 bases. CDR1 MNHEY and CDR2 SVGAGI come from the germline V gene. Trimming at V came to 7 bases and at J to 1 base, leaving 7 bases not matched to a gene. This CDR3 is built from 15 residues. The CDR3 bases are TGTGCCAGCATGAGGGGGCCTGCTTCTGGAAACACCATATATTTT. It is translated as CASMRGPASGNTIYF.

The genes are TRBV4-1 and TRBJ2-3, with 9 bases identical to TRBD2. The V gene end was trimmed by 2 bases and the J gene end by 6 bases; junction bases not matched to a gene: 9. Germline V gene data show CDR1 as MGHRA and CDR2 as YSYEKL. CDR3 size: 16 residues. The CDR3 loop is CASSQPGLARKDTQYF. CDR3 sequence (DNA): TGCGCCAGCAGCCAACCGGGACTAGCAAGGAAGGATACGCAGTATTTT.

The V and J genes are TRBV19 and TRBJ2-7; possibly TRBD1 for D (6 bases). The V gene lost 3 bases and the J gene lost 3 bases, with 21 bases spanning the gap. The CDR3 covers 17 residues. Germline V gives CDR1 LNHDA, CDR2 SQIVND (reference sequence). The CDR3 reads CASSIRFRPGAFYEQYF. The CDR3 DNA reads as TGTGCCAGTAGTATTAGGTTCAGGCCAGGGGCTTTCTACGAGCAGTACTTC.

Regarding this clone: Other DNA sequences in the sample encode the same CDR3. CDR3 DNA sequence: TGTGCCAGCAGCGCCCAGGGTTACACTGAAGCTTTCTTT. This encodes CASSAQGYTEAFF. This chain uses TRBV9 with TRBJ1-1; TRBD1 is a possible D gene (5 bases). CDR1 SGDLS and CDR2 YYNGEE come from the germline V gene. V was clipped by 3 bases and J by 3 bases, with 9 bases between them. This CDR3 has 13 amino acids.

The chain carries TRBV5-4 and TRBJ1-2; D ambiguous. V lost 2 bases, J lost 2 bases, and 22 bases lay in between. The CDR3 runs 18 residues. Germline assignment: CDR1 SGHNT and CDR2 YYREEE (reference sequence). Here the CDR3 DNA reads TGTGCCAGCAGCTTAGGCCTACGGACTTTATTGACCAACTATGGCTACACCTTC. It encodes CASSLGLRTLLTNYGYTF.

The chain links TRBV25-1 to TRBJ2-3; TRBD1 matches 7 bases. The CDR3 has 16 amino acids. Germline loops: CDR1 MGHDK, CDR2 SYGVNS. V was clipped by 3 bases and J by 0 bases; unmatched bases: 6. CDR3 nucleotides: TGTGCCAGCAGTGATAGACAGGGACCAAGCACAGATACGCAGTATTTT. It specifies CASSDRQGPSTDTQYF. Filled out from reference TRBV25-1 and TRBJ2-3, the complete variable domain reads EADIYQTPRYLVIGTGKKITLECSQTMGHDKMYWYQQDPGMELHLIHYSYGVNSTEKGDLSSESTVSRIRTEHFPLTLESARPSHTSQYLCASSDRQGPSTDTQYFGPGTRLTVL.

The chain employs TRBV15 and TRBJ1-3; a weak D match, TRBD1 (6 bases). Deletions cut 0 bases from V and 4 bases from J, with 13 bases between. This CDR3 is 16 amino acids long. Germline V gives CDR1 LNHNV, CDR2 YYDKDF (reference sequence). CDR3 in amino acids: CATSRDPPGAGNTIYF. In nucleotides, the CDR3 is TGTGCCACCAGCAGAGATCCTCCAGGGGCAGGAAACACCATATATTTT.

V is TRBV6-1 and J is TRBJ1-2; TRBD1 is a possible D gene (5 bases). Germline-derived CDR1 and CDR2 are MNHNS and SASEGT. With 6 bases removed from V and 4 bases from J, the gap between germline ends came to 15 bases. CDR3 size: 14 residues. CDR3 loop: CASRALGRTYGYTF. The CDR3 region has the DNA TGTGCCAGCAGAGCGCTGGGGCGGACCTATGGCTACACCTTC.

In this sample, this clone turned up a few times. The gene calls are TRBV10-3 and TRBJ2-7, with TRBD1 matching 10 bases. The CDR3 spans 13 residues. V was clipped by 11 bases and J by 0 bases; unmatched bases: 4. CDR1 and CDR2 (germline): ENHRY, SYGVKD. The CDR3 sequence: CAVGQGDSYEQYF. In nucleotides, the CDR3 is TGTGCCGTTGGACAGGGGGACTCCTACGAGCAGTACTTC.